This T cell receptor (beta chain) was obtained from a study of T-cell reconstitution after alpha-beta-depleted transplantation in children. Study-wide results and limits: T-cell numbers and diversity, one year after transplant, stemmed largely from T cells that were newly produced. Reportedly, only several hundred clones from non-depleted graft cells drove alpha-beta T-cell counts at about two months. From surviving recipient T cells and thymic progenitors came the high day-60 TCRbeta diversity observed in some patients.

This clonotype was recorded a few times. Its antigen is currently unknown. Preparation of the TCRbeta library was carried out with unique molecular identifiers. MiXCR was run by TCRdb on the PCR reads, yielding one entry per CDR3 protein. The data contain over 450,000 distinct CDR3 sequences, roughly a tenth of them singletons. CDR1 is MNHEY, CDR2 SVGAGI, per germline. Trimming left V 0 bases short and J 1 base short, with 18 bases between. The CDR3 has 18 amino acids. The V gene is TRBV6-5, the J gene TRBJ1-1; D possibly corresponds to TRBD1 (5 bases). The source is a child under 10 years old with inherited bone marrow failure, due to receive a stem cell transplant. The sequencing used PBMCs, collected before TCRalphabeta/CD19-depleted stem cell transplant. CDR3: CASSYSVPGGRENTEAFF. The CDR3 nucleotides read TGTGCCAGCAGTTACTCAGTTCCGGGGGGACGGGAGAACACTGAAGCTTTCTTT.